This entry lists 11 T cell receptor beta chains sequenced from one sample in a study of T cells in Graves' hyperthyroidism and ophthalmopathy. RNA transcripts served as the template for amplifying TCR beta CDR3 regions. An initial round of RT-PCR targeting the TCR CDR3 relied on the HTBI primer set. One entry per CDR3 protein, called by TCRdb with MiXCR from the multiplex PCR reads. Seen here are about 720,000 distinct CDR3 sequences, around 15% observed once, and the top ten hold around 8.1%. Sequencing input: blood. Receptor source: a man aged 18 to 35 with Graves' hyperthyroidism.

The table lists this clonotype with many counts. The J gene is TRBJ2-2, the V gene TRBV3-1, with TRBD1 matching over 7 bases. The V segment lost 4 bases and the J segment 1 base; nucleotides outside the gene matches: 9. The CDR3 is 17 amino acids. Germline CDR1 is LGHDT and CDR2 is YNNKEL (reference sequence). In DNA, the CDR3 is TGTGCCAGCAGCCCGCAAGACAGGGAACAGAACACCGGGGAGCTGTTTTTT. Amino acid sequence: CASSPQDREQNTGELFF.

V is TRBV28 and J is TRBJ2-2, with D possibly matching TRBD1 (5 bases). Germline CDR1 reads MDHEN; CDR2 reads SYDVKM. Trimming removed 7 bases from V and 0 bases from J, with 9 bases in between. The CDR3 loop spans 14 amino acids. The CDR3 region has the DNA TGTGCCAGCACTCAGGGTGCGAACACCGGGGAGCTGTTTTTT. It is translated as CASTQGANTGELFF.

In its sample, this clonotype was seen many times. This chain joins TRBV7-2 and TRBJ1-5; D remains ambiguous. Germline assignment: CDR1 SGHTA and CDR2 FQGNSA. This CDR3 comprises 13 residues. Trimming left V 2 bases short and J 3 bases short, with 5 bases between. CDR3 bases: TGTGCCAGCAGCTTATTCCTCAATCAGCCCCAGCATTTT. Translating it yields CASSLFLNQPQHF.

The V call is TRBV28, the J call TRBJ2-2; 7 nucleotides align to TRBD1. CDR3 length: 15 amino acids. Per the germline V gene, CDR1 is MDHEN and CDR2 is SYDVKM. V lost 2 bases and J lost 7; bases outside the gene matches: 7. The CDR3 region is CASSLGTAEGGELFF. CDR3 bases: TGTGCCAGCAGTTTAGGGACAGCCGAGGGCGGGGAGCTGTTTTTT.

There are a few counts of this clonotype. This sequence joins TRBV28 and TRBJ1-5, with 12 nucleotides matching TRBD1. In germline, CDR1 is MDHEN, CDR2 SYDVKM. This CDR3 region has 15 residues. V lost 10 bases and J lost 3; bases outside the gene matches: 7. CDR3 DNA sequence: TGTGCCACCTCAGGGACAGGGGGCTACAATCAGCCCCAGCATTTT. It specifies CATSGTGGYNQPQHF.

The rearrangement uses TRBV19 and TRBJ2-7; 7 bases fit TRBD2. The germline gives CDR1 LNHDA, CDR2 SQIVND (reference sequence). The CDR3 covers 14 residues. V gave up 7 bases and J gave up 6 bases; unmatched junction bases: 12. The CDR3 DNA reads TGTGCCAGTACCCATGGGGGAGGGCCGGGCGAGCAGTACTTC. This encodes CASTHGGGPGEQYF.

V usage is TRBV25-1 and J usage is TRBJ2-7; no clear D gene. The CDR3 length is 14 residues. Trimming took off 4 bases at V and 2 bases at J, with 12 bases between the two ends. Germline CDR1 reads MGHDK; CDR2 reads SYGVNS. The CDR3 sequence: CASSGSQKAYEQYF. The CDR3 DNA reads as TGTGCCAGCAGTGGGAGTCAAAAAGCCTACGAGCAGTACTTC.

This clonotype has a count of ten or more. The chain has TRBV28 and TRBJ1-5, with D unresolved. The CDR3 loop spans 15 amino acids. Trimming removed 7 bases at V and 2 bases at J, with 15 bases between. Germline CDR1 is MDHEN and CDR2 is SYDVKM. The CDR3 region has the DNA TGTGCCAGCACCCAACCCGGGAGTCGCAATCAGCCCCAGCATTTT. Amino acids: CASTQPGSRNQPQHF. Variable domain in full (rest from reference TRBV28 and TRBJ1-5): DVKVTQSSRYLVKRTGEKVFLECVQDMDHENMFWYRQDPGLGLRLIYFSYDVKMKEKGDIPEGYSVSREKKERFSLILESASTNQTSMYLCASTQPGSRNQPQHFGDGTRLSIL.

In its sample, this clonotype was seen a few times. This sequence joins TRBV12-3 or TRBV12-4 and TRBJ2-2, with D perhaps TRBD2 (5 bases). The CDR3 sequence is 15 residues long. V gave up 6 bases and J gave up 0 bases, with 11 bases separating them. This CDR3 reads CASSKADANTGELFF. CDR3 DNA: TGTGCCAGCAGCAAAGCGGACGCGAACACCGGGGAGCTGTTTTTT.

V and J are TRBV27 and TRBJ2-7, with D unresolved. Germline lookup yields CDR1 MNHEY and CDR2 SMNVEV (reference sequence). CDR3 length equals 11 residues. V lost 3 bases, J lost 7 bases, and 7 bases lay in between. CDR3 sequence reads: CASSFFGEQYF. The CDR3, as DNA: TGTGCCAGCAGTTTTTTCGGTGAGCAGTACTTC.

This clonotype was seen many times. This chain joins TRBV28 and TRBJ2-7; D possibly corresponds to TRBD2 (6 bases). Trimming took off 6 bases at V and 2 bases at J, with 17 bases between the two ends. This CDR3 contains 15 residues. The germline CDR1 and CDR2 sequences are MDHEN and SYDVKM. CDR3 amino acids: CASSSSRGWAYEQYF. The CDR3 bases are TGTGCCAGCAGCTCCTCGCGGGGATGGGCCTACGAGCAGTACTTC.